This T cell receptor (beta chain) comes out of a study of CD4 T cells in relation to SARS-CoV-2 and coronaviruses. TCRdb's copy holds only in-frame clones and misses some; the assay was immunoSEQ multiplex PCR. This repertoire shows over 25,000 clones, roughly four fifths found once; its top ten account for about 20%. CDR3 length equals 13 residues. Trimming removed 1 base from V and 3 bases from J, with 9 bases in between. The germline V gene encodes CDR1 GTSNPN and CDR2 SVGIG (reference sequence). CD4+ T cells from unexposed donors were obtained before the COVID-19 pandemic (2011-2018). CD4+ T cells were isolated from the cells after nine to eleven days of culture. As cell numbers allowed, unexposed-donor CD4+ T cells faced SARS-CoV-2 S/N and four cold-coronavirus spikes. About this clone: Its antigen is undetermined.

The sequencing sample was made of CD4+ T cells from PBMCs, cultured in vitro. V usage is TRBV30 and J usage is TRBJ1-1; D is unresolved. This TCR derives from a human donor in good health. In nucleotides, the CDR3 is TGTGCCTGGAGTGAGGGTCCGCACACTGAAGCTTTCTTT. Encoded protein: CAWSEGPHTEAFF.